Given below is one T cell receptor beta chain in context. The antigen remains undetermined. The data stem from a study of shared clonotypes between healthy human individuals. Study-wide results and limits: Sharing across a few donors was seen in about 5% of naive CD4 clonotypes.

Method: immunoSEQ multiplex PCR; TCRdb's copy keeps in-frame clones and lacks some. Of roughly 2.1 million clones detected, around 93% appear once; the ten largest clones hold more than 1.5%. The CDR3 consists of 15 residues. The V segment lost 7 bases and the J segment 0 bases; nucleotides outside the gene matches: 7. The germline gives CDR1 LNHDA, CDR2 SQIVND (reference sequence). CD45RO-negative, CCR7-selected cells formed the naive CD8 fraction, which excluded terminally differentiated effector memory CD45RA+ cells. The receptor's source is a man younger than 35 in good health. Some clones in this sample may be carry-over from other donors' samples. What was sequenced was naive CD8+ T cells from PBMCs. This rearrangement joins TRBV19 to TRBJ1-1, with 8 bases aligning to TRBD1. CDR3 in amino acids: CASTPRTGLNTEAFF. The CDR3 coding sequence is TGTGCCAGTACTCCACGGACAGGGTTGAACACTGAAGCTTTCTTT.